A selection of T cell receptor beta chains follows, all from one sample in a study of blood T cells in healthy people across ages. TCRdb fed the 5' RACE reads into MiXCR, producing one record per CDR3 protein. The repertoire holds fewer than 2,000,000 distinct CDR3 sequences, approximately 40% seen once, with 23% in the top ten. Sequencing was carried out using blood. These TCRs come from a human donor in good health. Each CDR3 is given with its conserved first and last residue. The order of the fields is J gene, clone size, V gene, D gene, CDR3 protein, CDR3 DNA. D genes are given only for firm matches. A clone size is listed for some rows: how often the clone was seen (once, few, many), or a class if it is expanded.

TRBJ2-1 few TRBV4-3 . CASSQERNSYNEQFF TGCGCCAGCAGCCAAGAAAGAAACTCCTACAATGAGCAGTTCTTC
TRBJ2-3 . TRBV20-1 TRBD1 CSAKQGQRQTDTQYF TGCAGTGCTAAACAGGGACAGCGCCAAACAGATACGCAGTATTTT
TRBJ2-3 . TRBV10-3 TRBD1 CAISDIPGQITDTQYF TGTGCCATCAGTGACATCCCGGGACAGATCACAGATACGCAGTATTTT
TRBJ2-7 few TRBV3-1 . CASSHGGPYEQYF TGTGCCAGCAGCCACGGGGGCCCCTACGAGCAGTACTTC
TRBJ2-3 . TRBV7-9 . CASSSGYPDTQYF TGTGCCAGCAGTTCGGGCTACCCAGATACGCAGTATTTT
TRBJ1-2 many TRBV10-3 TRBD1 CAIRGQDYGYTF TGTGCCATCAGGGGACAGGACTATGGCTACACCTTC
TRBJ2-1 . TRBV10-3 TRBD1 CAISASQGAYNEQFF TGTGCCATCAGTGCCTCTCAGGGGGCTTACAATGAGCAGTTCTTC
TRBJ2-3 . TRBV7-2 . CASSPSTGTNTQYF TGTGCCAGCAGTCCATCAACAGGCACAAATACGCAGTATTTT
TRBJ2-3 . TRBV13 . CASSTKGDTQYF TGTGCCAGCAGCACTAAGGGAGATACGCAGTATTTT
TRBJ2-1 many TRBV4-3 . CASSQARLGEQFF TGCGCCAGCAGCCAAGCGCGCCTGGGTGAGCAGTTCTTC
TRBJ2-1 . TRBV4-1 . CASRQTGSNNEQFF TGCGCCAGCAGACAAACCGGGAGTAACAATGAGCAGTTCTTC
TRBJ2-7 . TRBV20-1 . CSASAGFYEQYF TGCAGTGCTTCGGCGGGGTTCTACGAGCAGTACTTC
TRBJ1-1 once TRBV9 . CVSSVGQTTEAFF TGTGTCAGCAGCGTAGGACAGACGACTGAAGCTTTCTTT
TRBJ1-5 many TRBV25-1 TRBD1 CASSEGKGGLKPQHF TGTGCCAGCAGTGAAGGGAAAGGGGGCTTGAAGCCCCAGCATTTT
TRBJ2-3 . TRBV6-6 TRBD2 CASSYVASGSSTDTQYF TGTGCCAGCAGTTACGTTGCTAGCGGGTCTAGCACAGATACGCAGTATTTT
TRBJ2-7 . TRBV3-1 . CASSQDYPRSSYEQYF TGTGCCAGCAGCCAAGATTACCCAAGGAGCTCCTACGAGCAGTACTTC
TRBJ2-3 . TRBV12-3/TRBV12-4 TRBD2 CASKSGGVTDAQYF TGTGCCAGCAAAAGCGGGGGGGTCACAGATGCGCAGTATTTT
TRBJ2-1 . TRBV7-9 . CASSLGGRGLYNEQFF TGTGCCAGCAGCTTAGGCGGCAGGGGATTGTACAATGAGCAGTTCTTC
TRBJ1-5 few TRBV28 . CAIGAGVFNQPQHF TGTGCCATCGGGGCAGGGGTTTTCAATCAGCCCCAGCATTTT
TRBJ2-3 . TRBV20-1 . CSAIILIGRSAGDTQYF TGCAGTGCTATTATTCTTATCGGGCGTTCAGCGGGAGATACGCAGTATTTT
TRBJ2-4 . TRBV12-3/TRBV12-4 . CASSLPGFLRQQYF TGTGCCAGCAGCCTACCAGGGTTCCTACGTCAGCAGTACTTC
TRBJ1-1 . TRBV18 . CASSTGGGAEAFF TGTGCCAGCTCAACCGGGGGAGGGGCTGAAGCTTTCTTT
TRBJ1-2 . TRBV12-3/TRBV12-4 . CASTPGRGGYGYTF TGTGCCAGCACGCCCGGGAGGGGGGGATATGGCTACACCTTC
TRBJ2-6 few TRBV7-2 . CASSLISRGAGANVLTF TGTGCCAGCAGCTTAATCAGCAGGGGGGCTGGGGCCAACGTCCTGACTTTC
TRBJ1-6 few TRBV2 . CASRMETQYSPLHF TGTGCCAGCAGAATGGAAACCCAATATTCACCCCTCCACTTT
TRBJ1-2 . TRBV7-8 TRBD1 CASSSSGTGTRYTF TGTGCCAGCAGCTCTTCCGGGACAGGGACTCGCTACACCTTC
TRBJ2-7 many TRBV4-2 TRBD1 CASSQEGTGDEQYF TGTGCCAGCAGCCAAGAAGGGACAGGGGACGAGCAGTACTTC
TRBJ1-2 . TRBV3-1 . CASSQEDSLFYGYTF TGTGCCAGCAGCCAGGAGGACAGCCTATTCTATGGCTACACCTTC
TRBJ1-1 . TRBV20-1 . CSARDLRGGYTEAFF TGCAGTGCTAGAGATCTGAGGGGGGGGTACACTGAAGCTTTCTTT
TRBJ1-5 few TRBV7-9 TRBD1 CASSLWTGHNQPQHF TGTGCCAGCAGCTTATGGACAGGACACAATCAGCCCCAGCATTTT
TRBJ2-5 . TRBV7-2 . CASSSAGGPLGETQYF TGTGCCAGCAGCTCCGCAGGGGGGCCTTTGGGGGAGACCCAGTACTTC
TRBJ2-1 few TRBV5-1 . CASSLVAAQVDEQFF TGCGCCAGCAGCTTGGTGGCGGCCCAGGTCGATGAGCAGTTCTTC
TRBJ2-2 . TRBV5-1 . CASSLVPSGELFF TGCGCCAGCAGCTTGGTACCATCCGGGGAGCTGTTTTTT
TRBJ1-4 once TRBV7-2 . CASSPGGSGEKLFF TGTGCCAGCAGCCCCGGGGGGAGCGGTGAAAAACTGTTTTTT
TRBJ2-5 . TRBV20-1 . CSARLRGGAVETQYF TGCAGTGCTAGGCTCCGGGGCGGTGCCGTGGAGACCCAGTACTTC
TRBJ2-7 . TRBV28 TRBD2 CASSLRKRGVSYEQYF TGTGCCAGCAGTTTGAGGAAGCGGGGGGTCTCCTACGAGCAGTACTTC
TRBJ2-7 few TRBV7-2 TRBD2 CASKIAGGPYEQYF TGTGCCAGCAAAATAGCGGGGGGTCCATACGAGCAGTACTTC
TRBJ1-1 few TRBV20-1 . CSALGPQGAFF TGCAGTGCCCTCGGACCACAGGGAGCTTTCTTT
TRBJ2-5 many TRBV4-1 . CASSQGHSQGGETQYF TGCGCCAGCAGCCAAGGACACTCCCAGGGCGGGGAGACCCAGTACTTC
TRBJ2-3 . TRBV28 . CASSFRVPDTQYF TGTGCCAGCAGTTTTAGGGTTCCAGATACGCAGTATTTT
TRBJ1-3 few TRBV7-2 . CASSTPTDGNTIYF TGTGCCAGCAGCACGCCGACAGATGGAAACACCATATATTTT
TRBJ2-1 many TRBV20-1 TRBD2 CSASGGVNEQFF TGCAGTGCTAGCGGGGGGGTGAATGAGCAGTTCTTC
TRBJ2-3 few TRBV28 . CASRGFVSTDTQYF TGTGCCAGCAGAGGGTTTGTATCCACAGATACGCAGTATTTT
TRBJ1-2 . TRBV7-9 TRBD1 CASSPQGRDGYTF TGTGCCAGCAGCCCACAGGGGCGGGACGGCTACACCTTC
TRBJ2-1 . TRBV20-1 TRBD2 CSATLPGGAYNEQFF TGCAGTGCTACCCTACCGGGGGGGGCCTACAATGAGCAGTTCTTC
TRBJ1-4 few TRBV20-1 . CSAVDGRNEKLFF TGCAGTGCCGTTGACGGAAGAAATGAAAAACTGTTTTTT
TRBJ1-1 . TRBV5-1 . CASSLAEGFEAFF TGCGCCAGCAGCTTGGCCGAGGGTTTTGAAGCTTTCTTT
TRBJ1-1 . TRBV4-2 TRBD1 CASSQPTGEEAFF TGTGCCAGCAGCCAACCTACAGGGGAGGAAGCTTTCTTT
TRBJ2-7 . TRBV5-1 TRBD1 CASSFDGTGKQYF TGCGCCAGCAGCTTCGACGGGACAGGGAAGCAGTACTTC
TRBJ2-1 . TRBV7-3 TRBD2 CASSLQVAGRNEQFF TGTGCCAGCAGCTTACAAGTAGCGGGGCGCAATGAGCAGTTCTTC
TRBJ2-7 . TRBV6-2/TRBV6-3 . CASSITETPDEQYF TGTGCCAGCAGCATAACAGAAACTCCGGACGAGCAGTACTTC
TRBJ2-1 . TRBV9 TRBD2 CASSVGAGVSNEQFF TGTGCCAGCAGCGTAGGGGCGGGGGTGAGCAATGAGCAGTTCTTC